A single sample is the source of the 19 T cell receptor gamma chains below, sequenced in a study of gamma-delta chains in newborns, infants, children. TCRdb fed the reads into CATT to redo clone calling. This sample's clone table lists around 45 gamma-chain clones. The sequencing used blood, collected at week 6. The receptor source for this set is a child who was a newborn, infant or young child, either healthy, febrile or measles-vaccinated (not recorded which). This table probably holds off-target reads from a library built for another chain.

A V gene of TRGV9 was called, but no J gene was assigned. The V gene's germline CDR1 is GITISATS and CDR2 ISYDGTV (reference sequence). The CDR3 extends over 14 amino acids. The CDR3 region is CACDTLGDTAQLFF. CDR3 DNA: TGTGCCTGTGACACCCTGGGGGATACAGCACAACTCTTCTTT.

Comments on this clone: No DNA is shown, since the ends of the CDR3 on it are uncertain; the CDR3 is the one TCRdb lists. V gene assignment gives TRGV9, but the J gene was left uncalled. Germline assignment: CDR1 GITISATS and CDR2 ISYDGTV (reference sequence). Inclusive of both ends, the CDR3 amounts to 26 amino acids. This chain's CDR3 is CACDTLGDSPTWDTRQMFFGTGIKLF.

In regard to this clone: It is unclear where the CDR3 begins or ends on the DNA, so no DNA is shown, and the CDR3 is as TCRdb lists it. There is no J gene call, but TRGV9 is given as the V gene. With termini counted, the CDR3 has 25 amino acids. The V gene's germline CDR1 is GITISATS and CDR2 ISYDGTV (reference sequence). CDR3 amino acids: CACDTAGGYSWDTRQMFFGTGIKLF.

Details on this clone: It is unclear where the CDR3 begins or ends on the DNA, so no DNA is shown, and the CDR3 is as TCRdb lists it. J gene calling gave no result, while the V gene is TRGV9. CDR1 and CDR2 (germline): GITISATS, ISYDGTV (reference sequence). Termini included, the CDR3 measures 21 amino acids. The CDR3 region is CACDVLGDTRQMFFGTGIKLF.

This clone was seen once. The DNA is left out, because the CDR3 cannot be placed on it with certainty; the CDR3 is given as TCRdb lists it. The CDR3 protein is CACDKVLGDTRSSWDTRQMFFGTGIKLF. A V gene of TRGV9 was called, but no J gene was assigned. The CDR3 is 28 amino acids long, termini counted. Germline CDR1 reads GITISATS; CDR2 reads ISYDGTV (reference sequence).

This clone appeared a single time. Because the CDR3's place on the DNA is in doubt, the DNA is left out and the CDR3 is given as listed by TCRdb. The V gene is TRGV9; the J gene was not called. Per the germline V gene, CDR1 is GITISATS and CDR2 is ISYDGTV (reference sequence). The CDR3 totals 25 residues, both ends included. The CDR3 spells CACDTAGGYNWDTRQIFFGTGIKLF.

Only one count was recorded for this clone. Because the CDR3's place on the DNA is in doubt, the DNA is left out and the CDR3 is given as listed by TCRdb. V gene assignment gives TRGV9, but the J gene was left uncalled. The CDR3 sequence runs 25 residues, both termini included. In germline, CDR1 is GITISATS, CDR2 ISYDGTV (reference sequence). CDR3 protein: CACDTGGYGSWDTRQMFFGTGIKLF.

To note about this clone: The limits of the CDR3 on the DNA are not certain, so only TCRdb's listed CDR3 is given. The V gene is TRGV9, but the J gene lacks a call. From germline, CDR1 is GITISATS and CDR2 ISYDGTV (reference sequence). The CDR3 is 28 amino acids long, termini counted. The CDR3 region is CACVKGGDFYLSSWDTRQMFFGTGIKLF.

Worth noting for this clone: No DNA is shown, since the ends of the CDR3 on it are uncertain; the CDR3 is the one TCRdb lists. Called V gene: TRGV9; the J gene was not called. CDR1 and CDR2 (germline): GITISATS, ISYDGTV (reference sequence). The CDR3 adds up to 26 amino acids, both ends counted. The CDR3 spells CACDTVLGDSSWDTRQMFFGTGIKLF.

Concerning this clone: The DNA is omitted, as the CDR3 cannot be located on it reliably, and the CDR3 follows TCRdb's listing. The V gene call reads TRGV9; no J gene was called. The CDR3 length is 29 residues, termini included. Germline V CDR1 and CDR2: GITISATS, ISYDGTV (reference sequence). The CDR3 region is CACDTVLLGAKTASWDTRQMFFGTGIKLF.

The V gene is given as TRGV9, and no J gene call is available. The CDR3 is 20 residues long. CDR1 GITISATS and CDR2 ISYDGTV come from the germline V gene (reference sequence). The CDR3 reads CAFGQARYWGIFLLTAQLFF. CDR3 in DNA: TGTGCCTTTGGTCAAGCGAGGTACTGGGGGATATTTCTCTTGACAGCACAACTCTTCTTT.

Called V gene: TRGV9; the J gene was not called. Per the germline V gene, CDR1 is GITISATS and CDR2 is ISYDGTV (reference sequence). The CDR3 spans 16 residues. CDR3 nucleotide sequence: TGTGCCTGTGACACTCTGGGGGATACTTTGACAGCACAACTCTTCTTT. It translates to CACDTLGDTLTAQLFF.

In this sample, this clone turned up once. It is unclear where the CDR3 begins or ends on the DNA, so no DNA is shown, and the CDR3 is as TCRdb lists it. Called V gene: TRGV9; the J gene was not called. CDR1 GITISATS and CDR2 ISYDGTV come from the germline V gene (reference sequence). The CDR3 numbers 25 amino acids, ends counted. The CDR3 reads CACDMITGGSWDTRQMFFGTGIKLF.

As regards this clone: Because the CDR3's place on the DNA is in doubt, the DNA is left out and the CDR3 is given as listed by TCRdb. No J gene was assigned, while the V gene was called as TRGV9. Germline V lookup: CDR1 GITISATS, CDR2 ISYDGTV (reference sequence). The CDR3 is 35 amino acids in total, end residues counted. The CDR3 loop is CAFPLTPPFLRYLKEGYLSSWDTRQMFFGTGIKLF.

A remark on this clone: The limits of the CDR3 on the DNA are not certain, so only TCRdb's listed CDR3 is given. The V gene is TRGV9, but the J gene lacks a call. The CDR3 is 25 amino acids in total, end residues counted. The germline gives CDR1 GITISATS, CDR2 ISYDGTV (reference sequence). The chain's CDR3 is CACDPVDPSSWDTRQMFFGTGIKLF.

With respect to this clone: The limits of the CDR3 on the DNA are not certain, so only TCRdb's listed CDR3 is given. The CDR3 reads CACDTGSFNKGSWDTRQMFFGTGIKLF. Called V gene: TRGV9; the J gene was not called. The CDR3 is 27 residues long, ends included. Germline values: CDR1 GITISATS, CDR2 ISYDGTV (reference sequence).

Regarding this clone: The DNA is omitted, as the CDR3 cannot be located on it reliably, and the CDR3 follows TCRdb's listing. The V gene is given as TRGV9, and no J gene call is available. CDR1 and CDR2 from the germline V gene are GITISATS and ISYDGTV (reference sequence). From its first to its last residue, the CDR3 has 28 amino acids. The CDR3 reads CACDTAVYWGIPSWDTRQMFFGTGIKLF.

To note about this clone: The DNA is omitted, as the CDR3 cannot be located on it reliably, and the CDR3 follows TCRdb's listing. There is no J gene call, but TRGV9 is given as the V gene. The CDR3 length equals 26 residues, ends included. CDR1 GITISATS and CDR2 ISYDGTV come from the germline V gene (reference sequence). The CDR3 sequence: CACDTGGLAGSWDTRQMFFGTGIKLF.

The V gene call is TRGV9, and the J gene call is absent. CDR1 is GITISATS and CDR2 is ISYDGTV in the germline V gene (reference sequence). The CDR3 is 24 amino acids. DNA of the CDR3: TGTGCCTGTGACAGTACTGGGAGCTCCTGGGACACCCGACAGATGTTTTCCGGAACTGGCATCAAACTCTTC. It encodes CACDSTGSSWDTRQMFSGTGIKLF.